This T cell receptor (beta chain) was recovered during a study of shared T cell receptors in the human thymus. The V gene's germline CDR1 is MNHNY and CDR2 SVGAGI (reference sequence). The CDR3 totals 13 residues. The V end was cut by 6 bases, the J end by 7 bases, with 10 bases between. TCRdb keeps only in-frame clones here, not all; method: immunoSEQ multiplex PCR. Of hundreds of thousands of clones detected, about 90% appear once; the ten largest clones hold 0.0094%. The sample was also linked to a second study, of human thymus T cells. That investigation notes: Resections removed during corrective heart surgery provided the thymus tissue used. Repertoires sampled from thymus and blood appeared biased in V and J gene usage. Thymic repertoires from unrelated individuals overlapped highly, related research reported.

V gene TRBV6-6 combines with J gene TRBJ1-6, with D tentatively TRBD1 (5 bases). The receptor comes from a boy younger than two with a congenital heart defect. The sample taken for sequencing was thymocytes. In DNA form, the CDR3 reads TGTGCCAGCAGGGACAAGGTGAATTCACCCCTCCACTTT. Translated, it gives CASRDKVNSPLHF.